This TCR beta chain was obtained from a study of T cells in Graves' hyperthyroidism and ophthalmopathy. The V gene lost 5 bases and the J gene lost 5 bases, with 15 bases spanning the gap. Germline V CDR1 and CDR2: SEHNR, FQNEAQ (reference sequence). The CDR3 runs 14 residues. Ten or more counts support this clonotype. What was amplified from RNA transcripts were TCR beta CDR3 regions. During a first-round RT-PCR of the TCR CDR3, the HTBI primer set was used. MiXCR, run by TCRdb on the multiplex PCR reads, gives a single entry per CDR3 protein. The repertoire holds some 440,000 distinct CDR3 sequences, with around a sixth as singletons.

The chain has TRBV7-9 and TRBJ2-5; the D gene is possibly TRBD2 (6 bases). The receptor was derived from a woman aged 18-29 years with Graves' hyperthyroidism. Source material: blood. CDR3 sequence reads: CASSPGLPAETQYF. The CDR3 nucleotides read TGTGCCAGCAGCCCCGGACTACCGGCGGAGACCCAGTACTTC.